The source of this TCR beta chain is a study of T cells in Graves' hyperthyroidism and ophthalmopathy. Overall study results and limits: Also found in blood were most expanded thyroid clonotypes above 0.001. The model foresaw ophthalmopathy a median roughly 6 months prior to onset.

This clonotype occurred many times. The antigen remains unidentified. Disease duration was under 3 months in the ophthalmopathy patients, who also had a Clinical Activity Score of at least 3 and a NOSPECS grade of at least 4. Clinical symptoms, serum thyroxine, TRAb, thyroid ultrasound and orbital computed tomography informed diagnoses. This CDR3 is 16 amino acids long. V was cut by 5 bases and J by 6 bases, with 21 bases left in between. Using RNA transcripts as the source, TCR beta CDR3 regions were amplified. The HTBI set primed first-round TCR CDR3 RT-PCR. TCRdb processed the multiplex PCR reads anew with MiXCR; each CDR3 protein has one entry. The data contain approximately 600,000 distinct CDR3 sequences, about a fifth of them singletons.

The sequence was collected from a man younger than 45 with Graves' ophthalmopathy. V is TRBV12-3 or TRBV12-4 and J is TRBJ2-3; D is ambiguous. Sequencing was done on a sample of blood. CDR3 nucleotide sequence: TGTGCCAGCAGTACTCGCCCCGGGCCAGGAATGGATACGCAGTATTTT. This encodes CASSTRPGPGMDTQYF.